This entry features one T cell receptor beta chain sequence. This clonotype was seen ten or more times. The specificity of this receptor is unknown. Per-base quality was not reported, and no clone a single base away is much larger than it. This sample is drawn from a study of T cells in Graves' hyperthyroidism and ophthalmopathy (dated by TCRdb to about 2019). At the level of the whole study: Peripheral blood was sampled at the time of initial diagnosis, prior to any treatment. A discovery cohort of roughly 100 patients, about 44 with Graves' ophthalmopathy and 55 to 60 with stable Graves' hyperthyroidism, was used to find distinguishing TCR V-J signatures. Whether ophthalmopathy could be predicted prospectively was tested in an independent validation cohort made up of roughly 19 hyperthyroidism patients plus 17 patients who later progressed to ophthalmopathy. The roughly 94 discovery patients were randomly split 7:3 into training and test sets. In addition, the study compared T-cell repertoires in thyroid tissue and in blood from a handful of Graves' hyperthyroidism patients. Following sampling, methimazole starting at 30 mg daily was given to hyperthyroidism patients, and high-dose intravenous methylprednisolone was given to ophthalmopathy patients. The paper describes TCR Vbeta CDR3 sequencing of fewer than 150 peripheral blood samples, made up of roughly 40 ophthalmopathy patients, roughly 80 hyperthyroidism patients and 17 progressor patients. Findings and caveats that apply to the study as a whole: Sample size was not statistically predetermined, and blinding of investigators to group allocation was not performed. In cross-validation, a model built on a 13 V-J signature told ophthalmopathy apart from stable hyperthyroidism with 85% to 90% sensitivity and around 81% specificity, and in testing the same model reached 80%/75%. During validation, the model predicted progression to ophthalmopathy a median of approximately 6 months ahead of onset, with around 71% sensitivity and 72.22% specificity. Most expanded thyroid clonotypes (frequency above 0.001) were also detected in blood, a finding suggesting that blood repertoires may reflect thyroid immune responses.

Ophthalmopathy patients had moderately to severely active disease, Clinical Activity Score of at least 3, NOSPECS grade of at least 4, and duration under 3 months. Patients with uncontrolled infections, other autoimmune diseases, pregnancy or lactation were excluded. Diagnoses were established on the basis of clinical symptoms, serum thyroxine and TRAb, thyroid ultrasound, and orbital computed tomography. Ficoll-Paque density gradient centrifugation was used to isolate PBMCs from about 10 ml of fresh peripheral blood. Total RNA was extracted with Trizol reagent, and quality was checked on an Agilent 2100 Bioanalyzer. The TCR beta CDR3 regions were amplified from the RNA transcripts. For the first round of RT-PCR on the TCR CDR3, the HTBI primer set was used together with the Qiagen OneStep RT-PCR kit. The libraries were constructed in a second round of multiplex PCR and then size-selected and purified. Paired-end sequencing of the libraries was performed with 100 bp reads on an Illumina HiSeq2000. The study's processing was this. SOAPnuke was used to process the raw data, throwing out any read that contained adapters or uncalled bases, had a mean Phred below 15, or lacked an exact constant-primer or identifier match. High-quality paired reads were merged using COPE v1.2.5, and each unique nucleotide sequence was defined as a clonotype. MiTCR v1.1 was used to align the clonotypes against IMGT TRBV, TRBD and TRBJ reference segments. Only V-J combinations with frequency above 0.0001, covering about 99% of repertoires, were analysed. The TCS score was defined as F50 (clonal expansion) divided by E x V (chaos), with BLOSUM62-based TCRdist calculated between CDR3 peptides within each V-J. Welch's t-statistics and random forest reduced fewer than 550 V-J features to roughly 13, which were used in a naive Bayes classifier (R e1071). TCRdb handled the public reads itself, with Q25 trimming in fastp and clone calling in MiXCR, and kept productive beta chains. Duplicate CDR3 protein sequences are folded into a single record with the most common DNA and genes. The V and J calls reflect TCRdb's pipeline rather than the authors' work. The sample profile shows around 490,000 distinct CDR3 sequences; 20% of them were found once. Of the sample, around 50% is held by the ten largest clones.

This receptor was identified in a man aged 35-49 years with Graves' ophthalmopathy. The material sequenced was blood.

The CDR3 in this case is CASEGGLAGGGETQYF. The nucleotide sequence is TGTGCCAGCGAGGGGGGACTAGCGGGAGGTGGTGAGACCCAGTACTTC. The sequence joins TRBV2 to TRBJ2-5; TRBD2 fits 15 bases in the junction. Trimming leaves V shorter by 8 bases and J shorter by 5 bases, with the junction holding 9 bases beyond the gene matches. CDR1 and CDR2 are read off the germline V gene as SNHLY and FYNNEI. From the cysteine up to the phenylalanine, the CDR3 has a length of 16 residues. The CDR3 DNA has 48 bases and is translated from base 1.